The subject of this entry is one T cell receptor beta chain. Antigen specificity is unknown. The repertoire was sequenced with immunoSEQ multiplex PCR; TCRdb's copy has only in-frame clones and lacks some. The sample includes about 1,800,000 clones, about 95% of them seen just once. Naive CD8 cells lacked CD45RO and underwent positive selection for CCR7, leaving out terminally differentiated effector memory CD45RA+ cells. Donors, healthy HIV-negative adults, lacked recent acute infections or vaccinations. V was clipped by 3 bases and J by 6 bases; unmatched bases: 1. The CDR3 length is 14 residues. Germline V gene lookup returns CDR1 LNHNV and CDR2 YYDKDF (reference sequence). This sample was taken from a study of shared clonotypes between healthy human individuals. The overall study: Donors consisted of two women and three men between 18 and 49.

Study outcomes and limitations: Naive subsets generally exceeded memory subsets in estimated richness.

The sequence derives from a man younger than 35 in good health. The specimen sequenced was naive CD8+ T cells sorted from blood. The chain combines TRBV15 with TRBJ1-5; 11 bases are shared with TRBD1. CDR3 DNA: TGTGCCACCAGCAGCGGACAGGGGGCTCAGCCCCAGCATTTT. Translating gives CATSSGQGAQPQHF.